These T cell receptor beta chains were read from a single sample in a study of OX40 agonist ivuxolimab in advanced cancers. Generated by immunoSEQ multiplex PCR, the TCRdb table keeps only in-frame clones and is missing some. The sample contains over 60,000 clones, more than 70% of which appear only once. Sequences were derived from CD4+ or CD8+ T cells sorted from blood, sampled in a trial of the OX40 agonist ivuxolimab. The receptors shown here come from an adult with an advanced solid tumor such as melanoma, head and neck, liver or kidney cancer. CDR3s include the opening cysteine and the closing phenylalanine or tryptophan. Each record gives: D gene, V gene, clone size, J gene, CDR3 protein, CDR3 DNA. The D gene is left open where the match is weak. Clone size appears in some rows only: once, few, many, or a class for an expanded clone.

D: NA
V: TRBV7-3
size: NA
J: TRBJ2-5
CDR3: CASSLGHQETQYF
DNA: TGTGCCAGCAGCTTAGGGCATCAAGAGACCCAGTACTTC

D: TRBD2
V: TRBV5-1
size: NA
J: TRBJ2-1
CDR3: CASISSGTPYNEQFF
DNA: TGCGCCAGCATTTCGAGCGGGACCCCCTACAATGAGCAGTTCTTC

D: TRBD2
V: TRBV29-1
size: NA
J: TRBJ2-5
CDR3: CSALGLAGEKTQYF
DNA: TGCAGCGCCTTAGGACTAGCGGGGGAAAAGACCCAGTACTTC

D: TRBD2
V: TRBV30
size: NA
J: TRBJ2-1
CDR3: CAWGAGTSRNEQFF
DNA: TGTGCCTGGGGGGCCGGGACTAGTCGAAATGAGCAGTTCTTC

D: TRBD1
V: TRBV7-2
size: NA
J: TRBJ2-7
CDR3: CASSFGQGDYEQYF
DNA: TGTGCCAGCAGCTTCGGACAGGGGGACTACGAGCAGTACTTC

D: TRBD2
V: TRBV5-5
size: NA
J: TRBJ2-2
CDR3: CASSWGLAVNTGELFF
DNA: TGTGCCAGCAGCTGGGGACTAGCGGTAAACACCGGGGAGCTGTTTTTT

D: TRBD2
V: TRBV6-1
size: NA
J: TRBJ2-7
CDR3: CASSPGSGGTYEQYF
DNA: TGTGCCAGCAGCCCGGGTAGCGGGGGCACCTACGAGCAGTACTTC

D: NA
V: TRBV7-9
size: NA
J: TRBJ2-5
CDR3: CASSPQETQYF
DNA: TGTGCCAGCAGCCCCCAAGAGACCCAGTACTTC

D: NA
V: TRBV6-5
size: once
J: TRBJ2-7
CDR3: CASSPPGLAYEQYF
DNA: TGTGCCAGCAGTCCTCCGGGACTCGCCTACGAGCAGTACTTC

D: NA
V: TRBV11-1
size: NA
J: TRBJ1-1
CDR3: CASSLLGGTEAFF
DNA: TGTGCCAGCAGCTTATTAGGGGGCACTGAAGCTTTCTTT

D: NA
V: TRBV29-1
size: few
J: TRBJ1-1
CDR3: CSVGAGDAEAFF
DNA: TGCAGCGTTGGTGCAGGGGACGCTGAAGCTTTCTTT

D: NA
V: TRBV29-1
size: NA
J: TRBJ2-1
CDR3: CSVGQDYNEQFF
DNA: TGCAGCGTTGGACAAGATTACAATGAGCAGTTCTTC

D: TRBD1
V: TRBV5-6
size: NA
J: TRBJ1-5
CDR3: CASSLTGVQPQHF
DNA: TGTGCCAGCAGCTTGACAGGGGTTCAGCCCCAGCATTTT

D: TRBD1
V: TRBV29-1
size: NA
J: TRBJ1-2
CDR3: CSVRAGQVGYGYTF
DNA: TGCAGCGTTCGTGCGGGACAGGTTGGCTATGGCTACACCTTC

D: NA
V: TRBV4-3
size: NA
J: TRBJ1-1
CDR3: CASSQVGVNTEAFF
DNA: TGCGCCAGCAGCCAAGTCGGCGTGAACACTGAAGCTTTCTTT

D: NA
V: TRBV11-2
size: NA
J: TRBJ2-3
CDR3: CASSKGLPGGTDTQYF
DNA: TGTGCCAGCAGCAAGGGACTCCCGGGGGGCACAGATACGCAGTATTTT

D: NA
V: TRBV6-6
size: NA
J: TRBJ2-2
CDR3: CASSYQAGELFF
DNA: TGTGCCAGCAGCTATCAAGCCGGGGAGCTGTTTTTT

D: NA
V: TRBV28
size: NA
J: TRBJ2-3
CDR3: CASSSGISQYF
DNA: TGTGCCAGCAGCTCAGGCATATCACAGTATTTT

D: NA
V: TRBV5-1
size: few
J: TRBJ1-5
CDR3: CASSLTGPSSQPQHF
DNA: TGCGCCAGCAGCTTGACAGGTCCATCTAGTCAGCCCCAGCATTTT

D: TRBD1
V: TRBV19
size: NA
J: TRBJ2-4
CDR3: CASRDRGAKNIQYF
DNA: TGTGCCAGCCGGGACAGGGGAGCCAAAAACATTCAGTACTTC

D: NA
V: TRBV7-8
size: NA
J: TRBJ2-5
CDR3: CASSPQLDAQETQYF
DNA: TGTGCCAGCAGCCCACAACTGGACGCCCAAGAGACCCAGTACTTC

D: NA
V: TRBV11-2
size: NA
J: TRBJ2-1
CDR3: CASSLELARASYNEQFF
DNA: TGTGCCAGCAGCTTAGAGTTAGCAAGAGCCTCCTACAATGAGCAGTTCTTC

D: NA
V: TRBV30
size: NA
J: TRBJ1-2
CDR3: CAWSRGREGGYTF
DNA: TGTGCCTGGAGTCGGGGGAGGGAGGGTGGCTACACCTTC

D: NA
V: TRBV5-6
size: once
J: TRBJ1-4
CDR3: CASSFKILGNEKLFF
DNA: TGTGCCAGCAGCTTTAAGATCCTCGGGAATGAAAAACTGTTTTTT